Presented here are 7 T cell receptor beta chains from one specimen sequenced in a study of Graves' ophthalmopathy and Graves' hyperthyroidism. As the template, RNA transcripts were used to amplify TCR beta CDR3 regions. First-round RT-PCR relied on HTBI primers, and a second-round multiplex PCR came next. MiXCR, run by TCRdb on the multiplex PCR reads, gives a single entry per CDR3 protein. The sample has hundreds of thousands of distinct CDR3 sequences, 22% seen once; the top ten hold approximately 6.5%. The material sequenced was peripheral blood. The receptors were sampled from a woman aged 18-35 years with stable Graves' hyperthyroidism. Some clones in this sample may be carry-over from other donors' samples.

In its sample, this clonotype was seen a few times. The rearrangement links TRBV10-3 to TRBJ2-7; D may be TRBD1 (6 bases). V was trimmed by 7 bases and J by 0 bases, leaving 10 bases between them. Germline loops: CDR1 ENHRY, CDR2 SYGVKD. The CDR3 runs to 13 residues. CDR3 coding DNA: TGTGCCATCAAGGACAGTTCCTCCTACGAGCAGTACTTC. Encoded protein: CAIKDSSSYEQYF.

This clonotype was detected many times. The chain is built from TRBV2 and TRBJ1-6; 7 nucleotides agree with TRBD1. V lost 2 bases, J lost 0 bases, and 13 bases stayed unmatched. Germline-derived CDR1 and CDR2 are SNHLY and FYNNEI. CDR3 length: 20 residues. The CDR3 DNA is TGTGCCAGCAGTGAACCCTCCCAGACAGGGAGGCTCTCCTATAATTCACCCCTCCACTTT. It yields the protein CASSEPSQTGRLSYNSPLHF.

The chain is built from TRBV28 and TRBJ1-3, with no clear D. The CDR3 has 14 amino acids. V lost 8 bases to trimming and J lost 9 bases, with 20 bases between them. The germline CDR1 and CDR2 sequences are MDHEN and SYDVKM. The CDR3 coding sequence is TGTGCCAGCGCCTTTGCTGGGATCGTAGGCACCATATATTTT. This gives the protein CASAFAGIVGTIYF.

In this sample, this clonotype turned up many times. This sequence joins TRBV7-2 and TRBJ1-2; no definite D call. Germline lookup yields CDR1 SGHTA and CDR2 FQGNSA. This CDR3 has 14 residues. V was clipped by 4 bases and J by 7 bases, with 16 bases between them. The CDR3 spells CASSSAGRVSGYTF. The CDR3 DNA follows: TGTGCCAGCAGCTCAGCCGGGAGAGTAAGTGGCTACACCTTC.

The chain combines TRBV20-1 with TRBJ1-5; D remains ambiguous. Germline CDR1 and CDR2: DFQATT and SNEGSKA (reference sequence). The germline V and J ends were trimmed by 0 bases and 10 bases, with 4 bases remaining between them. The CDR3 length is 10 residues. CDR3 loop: CSARDGPQHF. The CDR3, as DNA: TGCAGTGCTAGAGATGGCCCCCAGCATTTT.

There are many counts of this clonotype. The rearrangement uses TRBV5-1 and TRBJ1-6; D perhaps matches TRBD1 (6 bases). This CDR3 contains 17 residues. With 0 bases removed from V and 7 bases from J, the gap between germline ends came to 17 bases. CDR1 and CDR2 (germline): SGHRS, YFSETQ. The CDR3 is CASSLDVVRGKNSPLHF. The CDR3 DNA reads TGCGCCAGCAGCTTGGATGTCGTCAGGGGCAAGAATTCACCCCTCCACTTT.

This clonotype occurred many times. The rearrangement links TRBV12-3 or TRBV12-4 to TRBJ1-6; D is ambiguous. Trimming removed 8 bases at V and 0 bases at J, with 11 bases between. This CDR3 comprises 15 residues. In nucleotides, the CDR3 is TGTGCCAGCTGTTCCCGGGGCTCCTATAATTCACCCCTCCACTTT. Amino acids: CASCSRGSYNSPLHF.